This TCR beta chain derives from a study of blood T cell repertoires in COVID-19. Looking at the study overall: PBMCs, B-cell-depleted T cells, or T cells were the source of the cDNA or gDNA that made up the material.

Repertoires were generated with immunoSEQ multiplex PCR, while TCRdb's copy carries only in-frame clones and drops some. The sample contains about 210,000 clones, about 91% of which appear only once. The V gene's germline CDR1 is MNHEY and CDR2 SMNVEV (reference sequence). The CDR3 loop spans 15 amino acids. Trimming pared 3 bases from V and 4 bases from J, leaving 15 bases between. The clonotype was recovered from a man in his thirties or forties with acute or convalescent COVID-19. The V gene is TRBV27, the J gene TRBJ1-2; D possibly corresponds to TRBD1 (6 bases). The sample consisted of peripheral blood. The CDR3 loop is CASSFSTGKGYGYTF. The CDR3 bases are TGTGCCAGCAGTTTCTCTACAGGGAAAGGCTATGGCTACACCTTC.